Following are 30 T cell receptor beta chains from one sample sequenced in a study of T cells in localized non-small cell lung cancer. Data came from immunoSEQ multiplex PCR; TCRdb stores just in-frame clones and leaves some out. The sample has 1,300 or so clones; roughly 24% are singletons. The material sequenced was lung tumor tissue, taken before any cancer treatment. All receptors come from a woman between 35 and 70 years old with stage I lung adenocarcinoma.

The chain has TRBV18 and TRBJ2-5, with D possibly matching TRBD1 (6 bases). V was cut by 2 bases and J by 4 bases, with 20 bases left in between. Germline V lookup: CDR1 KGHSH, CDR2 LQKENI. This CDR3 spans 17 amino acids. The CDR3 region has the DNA TGTGCCAGCTCACCAGGCCGGGGACAAATGGTAGCAGAGACCCAGTACTTC. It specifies CASSPGRGQMVAETQYF.

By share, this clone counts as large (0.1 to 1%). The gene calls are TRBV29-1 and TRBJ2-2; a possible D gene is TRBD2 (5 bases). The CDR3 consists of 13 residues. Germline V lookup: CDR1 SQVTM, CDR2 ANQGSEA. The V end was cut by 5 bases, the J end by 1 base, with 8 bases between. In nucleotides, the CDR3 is TGCAGCGTTACCGGGAAGAACACCGGGGAGCTGTTTTTT. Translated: CSVTGKNTGELFF.

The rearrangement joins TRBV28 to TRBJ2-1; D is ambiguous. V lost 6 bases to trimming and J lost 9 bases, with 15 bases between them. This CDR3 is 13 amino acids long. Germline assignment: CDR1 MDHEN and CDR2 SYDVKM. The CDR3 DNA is TGTGCCAGCAGCCACCAGTTGGACGGTGAGCAGTTCTTC. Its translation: CASSHQLDGEQFF.

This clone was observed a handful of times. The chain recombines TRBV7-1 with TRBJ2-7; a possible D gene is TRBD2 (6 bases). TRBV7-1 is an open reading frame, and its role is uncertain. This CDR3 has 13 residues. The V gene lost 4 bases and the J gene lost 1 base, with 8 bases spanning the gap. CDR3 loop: CASSLAESYEQYF. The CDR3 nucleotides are TGTGCCAGCAGCTTAGCGGAATCCTACGAGCAGTACTTC.

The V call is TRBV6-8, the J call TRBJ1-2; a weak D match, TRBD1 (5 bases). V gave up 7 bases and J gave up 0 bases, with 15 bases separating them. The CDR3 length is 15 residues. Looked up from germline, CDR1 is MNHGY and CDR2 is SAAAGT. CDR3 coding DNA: TGTGCCAGCACAGGTAGACAGAGAGCTAACTATGGCTACACCTTC. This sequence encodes CASTGRQRANYGYTF.

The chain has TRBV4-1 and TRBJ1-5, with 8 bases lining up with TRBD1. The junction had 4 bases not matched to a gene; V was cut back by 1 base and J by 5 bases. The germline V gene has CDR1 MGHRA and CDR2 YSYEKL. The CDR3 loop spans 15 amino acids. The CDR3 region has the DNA TGCGCCAGCAGCCAAGGGACAGGGCTAGATCAGCCCCAGCATTTT. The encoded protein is CASSQGTGLDQPQHF.

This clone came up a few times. CDR3 DNA: TGTGCCAGCAGTTTACCCTTCCCGTTGGAGACCCAGTACTTC. Translation gives CASSLPFPLETQYF. V and J are TRBV28 and TRBJ2-5; no reliable D call. Trimming removed 2 bases from V and 5 bases from J, with 12 bases in between. Germline-derived CDR1 and CDR2 are MDHEN and SYDVKM. This CDR3 has 14 amino acids.

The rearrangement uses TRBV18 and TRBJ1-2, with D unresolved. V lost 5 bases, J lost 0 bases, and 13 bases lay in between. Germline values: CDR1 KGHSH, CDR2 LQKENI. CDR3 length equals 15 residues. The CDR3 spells CASSTAADSNYGYTF. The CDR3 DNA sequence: TGTGCCAGCTCAACCGCCGCGGACTCTAACTATGGCTACACCTTC. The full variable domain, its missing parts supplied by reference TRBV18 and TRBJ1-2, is NAGVMQNPRHLVRRRGQEARLRCSPMKGHSHVYWYRQLPEEGLKFMVYLQKENIIDESGMPKERFSAEFPKEGPSILRIQQVVRGDSAAYFCASSTAADSNYGYTFGSGTRLTVV.

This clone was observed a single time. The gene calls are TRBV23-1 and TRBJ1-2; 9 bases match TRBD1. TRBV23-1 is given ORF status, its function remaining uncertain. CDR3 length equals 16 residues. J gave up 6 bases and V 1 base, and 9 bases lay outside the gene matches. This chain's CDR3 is CASSQYPRTGENGYTF. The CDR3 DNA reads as TGCGCCAGCAGTCAATATCCCAGGACAGGGGAAAATGGCTACACCTTC.

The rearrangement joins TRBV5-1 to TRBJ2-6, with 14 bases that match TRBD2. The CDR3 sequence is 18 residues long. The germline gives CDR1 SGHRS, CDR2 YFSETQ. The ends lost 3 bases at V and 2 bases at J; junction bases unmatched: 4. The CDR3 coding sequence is TGCGCCAGCAGCTCGACTAGCGGGAGGGCAACTGGGGCCAACGTCCTGACTTTC. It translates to CASSSTSGRATGANVLTF.

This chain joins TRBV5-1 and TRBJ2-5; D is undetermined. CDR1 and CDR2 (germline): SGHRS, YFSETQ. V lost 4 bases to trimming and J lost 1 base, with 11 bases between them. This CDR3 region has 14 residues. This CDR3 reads CASSQRWAQETQYF. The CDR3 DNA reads TGCGCCAGCAGCCAACGGTGGGCCCAAGAGACCCAGTACTTC.

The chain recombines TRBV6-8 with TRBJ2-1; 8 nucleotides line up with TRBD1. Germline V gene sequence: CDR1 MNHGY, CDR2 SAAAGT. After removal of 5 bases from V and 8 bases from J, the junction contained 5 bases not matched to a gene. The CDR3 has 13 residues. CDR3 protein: CASSRSTGDEQFF. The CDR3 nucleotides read TGTGCCAGCAGTCGATCGACAGGGGATGAGCAGTTCTTC.

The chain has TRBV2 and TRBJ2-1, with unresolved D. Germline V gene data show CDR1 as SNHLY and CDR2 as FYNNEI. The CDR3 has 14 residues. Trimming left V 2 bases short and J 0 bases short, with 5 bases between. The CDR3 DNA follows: TGTGCCAGCAGTGAACAGAGCTCCTACAATGAGCAGTTCTTC. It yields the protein CASSEQSSYNEQFF. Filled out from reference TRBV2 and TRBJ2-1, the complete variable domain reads EPEVTQTPSHQVTQMGQEVILRCVPISNHLYFYWYRQILGQKVEFLVSFYNNEISEKSEIFDDQFSVERPDGSNFTLKIRSTKLEDSAMYFCASSEQSSYNEQFFGPGTRLTVL.

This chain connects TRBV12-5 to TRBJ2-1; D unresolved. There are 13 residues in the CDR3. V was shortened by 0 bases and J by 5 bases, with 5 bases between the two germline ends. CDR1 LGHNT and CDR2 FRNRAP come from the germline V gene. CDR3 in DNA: TGTGCTAGTGGTTTGGTACCGGACAATGAGCAGTTCTTC. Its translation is CASGLVPDNEQFF.

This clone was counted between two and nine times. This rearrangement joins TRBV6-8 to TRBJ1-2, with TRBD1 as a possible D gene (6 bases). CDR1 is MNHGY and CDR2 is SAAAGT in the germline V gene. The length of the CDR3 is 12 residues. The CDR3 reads CATADTGYGYTF. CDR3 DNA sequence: TGTGCAACAGCGGATACAGGGTATGGCTACACCTTC.

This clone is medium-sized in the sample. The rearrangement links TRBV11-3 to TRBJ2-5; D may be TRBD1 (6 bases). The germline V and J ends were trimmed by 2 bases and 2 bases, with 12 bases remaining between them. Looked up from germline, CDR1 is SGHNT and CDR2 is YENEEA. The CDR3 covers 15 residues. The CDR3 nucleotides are TGTGCCAGCAGCTTAACGACAGGAGTTCAAGAGACCCAGTACTTC. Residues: CASSLTTGVQETQYF.

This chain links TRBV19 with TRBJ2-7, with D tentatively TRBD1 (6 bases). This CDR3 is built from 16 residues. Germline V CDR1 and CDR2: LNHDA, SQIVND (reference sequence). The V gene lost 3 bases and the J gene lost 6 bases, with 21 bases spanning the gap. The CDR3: CASSIAARGGLAEQYF. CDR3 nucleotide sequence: TGTGCCAGTAGTATTGCCGCCAGGGGCGGGCTCGCCGAGCAGTACTTC.

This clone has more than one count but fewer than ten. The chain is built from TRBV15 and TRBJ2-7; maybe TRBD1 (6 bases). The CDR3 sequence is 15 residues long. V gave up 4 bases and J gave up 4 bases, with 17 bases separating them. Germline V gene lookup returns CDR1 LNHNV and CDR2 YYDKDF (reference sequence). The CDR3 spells CATSIGTGKGYEQYF. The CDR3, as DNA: TGTGCCACCAGCATAGGTACAGGGAAAGGTTACGAGCAGTACTTC.

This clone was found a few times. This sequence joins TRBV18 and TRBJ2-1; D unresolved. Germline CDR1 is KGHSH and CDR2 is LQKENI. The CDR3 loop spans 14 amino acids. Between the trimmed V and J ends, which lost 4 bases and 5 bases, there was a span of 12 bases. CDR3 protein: CASSLYSRNNEQFF. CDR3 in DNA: TGTGCCAGCTCACTCTACAGCAGAAACAATGAGCAGTTCTTC. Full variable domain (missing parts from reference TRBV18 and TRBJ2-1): NAGVMQNPRHLVRRRGQEARLRCSPMKGHSHVYWYRQLPEEGLKFMVYLQKENIIDESGMPKERFSAEFPKEGPSILRIQQVVRGDSAAYFCASSLYSRNNEQFFGPGTRLTVL.

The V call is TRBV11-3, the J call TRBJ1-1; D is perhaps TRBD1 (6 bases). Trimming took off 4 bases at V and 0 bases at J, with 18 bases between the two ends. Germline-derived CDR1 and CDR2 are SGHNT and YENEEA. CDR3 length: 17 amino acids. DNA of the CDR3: TGTGCCAGCAGCTACGAAGTGGGACACATCATGAACACTGAAGCTTTCTTT. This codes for CASSYEVGHIMNTEAFF.

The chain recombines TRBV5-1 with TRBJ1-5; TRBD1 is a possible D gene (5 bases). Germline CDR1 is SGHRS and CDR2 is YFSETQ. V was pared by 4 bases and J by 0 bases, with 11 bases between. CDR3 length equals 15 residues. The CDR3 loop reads CASSVGGDSNQPQHF. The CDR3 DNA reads TGCGCCAGCAGCGTGGGGGGGGATAGCAATCAGCCCCAGCATTTT.

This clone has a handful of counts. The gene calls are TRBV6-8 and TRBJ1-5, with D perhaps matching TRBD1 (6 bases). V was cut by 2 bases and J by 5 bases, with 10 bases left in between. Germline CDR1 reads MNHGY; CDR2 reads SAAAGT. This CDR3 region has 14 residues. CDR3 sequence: CASSYAGVYQPQHF. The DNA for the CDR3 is TGTGCCAGCAGTTACGCAGGGGTGTATCAGCCCCAGCATTTT.

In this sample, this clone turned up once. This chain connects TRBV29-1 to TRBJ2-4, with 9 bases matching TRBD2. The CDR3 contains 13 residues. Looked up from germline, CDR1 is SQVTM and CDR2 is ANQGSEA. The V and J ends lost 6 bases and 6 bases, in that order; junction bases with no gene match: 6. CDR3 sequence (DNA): TGCAGCGTCGTCGGTAGCGGGGGAAACATTCAGTACTTC. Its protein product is CSVVGSGGNIQYF. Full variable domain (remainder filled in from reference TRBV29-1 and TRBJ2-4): SAVISQKPSRDICQRGTSLTIQCQVDSQVTMMFWYRQQPGQSLTLIATANQGSEATYESGFVIDKFPISRPNLTFSTLTVSNMSPEDSSIYLCSVVGSGGNIQYFGAGTRLSVL.

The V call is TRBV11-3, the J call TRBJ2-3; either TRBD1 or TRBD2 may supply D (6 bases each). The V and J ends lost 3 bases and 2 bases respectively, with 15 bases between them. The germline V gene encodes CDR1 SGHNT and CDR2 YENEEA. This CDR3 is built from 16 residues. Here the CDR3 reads CASSFVGGPTTDTQYF. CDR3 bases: TGTGCCAGCAGCTTTGTCGGGGGCCCCACCACAGATACGCAGTATTTT. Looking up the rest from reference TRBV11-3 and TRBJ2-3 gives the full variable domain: EAGVVQSPRYKIIEKKQPVAFWCNPISGHNTLYWYLQNLGQGPELLIRYENEEAVDDSQLPKDRFSAERLKGVDSTLKIQPAELGDSAVYLCASSFVGGPTTDTQYFGPGTRLTVL.

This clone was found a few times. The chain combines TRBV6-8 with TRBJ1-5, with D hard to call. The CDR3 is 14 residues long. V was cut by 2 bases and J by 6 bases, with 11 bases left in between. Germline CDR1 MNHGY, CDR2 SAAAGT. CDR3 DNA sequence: TGTGCCAGCAGTTACGGTAGGAAAGGTCAGCCCCAGCATTTT. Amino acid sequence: CASSYGRKGQPQHF.

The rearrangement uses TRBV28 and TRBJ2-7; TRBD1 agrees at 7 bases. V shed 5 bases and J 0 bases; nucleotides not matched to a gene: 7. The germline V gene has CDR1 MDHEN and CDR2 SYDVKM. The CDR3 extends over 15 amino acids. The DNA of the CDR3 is TGTGCCAGCAGTACCCCGGGACAGTCCTCCTACGAGCAGTACTTC. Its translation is CASSTPGQSSYEQYF.

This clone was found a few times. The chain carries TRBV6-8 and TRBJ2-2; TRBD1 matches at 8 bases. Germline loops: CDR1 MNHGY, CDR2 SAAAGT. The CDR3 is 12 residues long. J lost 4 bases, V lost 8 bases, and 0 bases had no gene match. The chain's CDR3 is CASGTGTGELFF. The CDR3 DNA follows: TGTGCCAGCGGGACAGGCACCGGGGAGCTGTTTTTT.

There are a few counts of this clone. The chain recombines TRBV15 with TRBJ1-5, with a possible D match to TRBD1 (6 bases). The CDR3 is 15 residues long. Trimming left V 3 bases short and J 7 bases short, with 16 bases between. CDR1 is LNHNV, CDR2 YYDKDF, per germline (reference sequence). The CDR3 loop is CATSRYREDKQPQHF. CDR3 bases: TGTGCCACCAGCAGGTACAGGGAGGACAAGCAGCCCCAGCATTTT. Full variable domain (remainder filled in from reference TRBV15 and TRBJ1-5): DAMVIQNPRYQVTQFGKPVTLSCSQTLNHNVMYWYQQKSSQAPKLLFHYYDKDFNNEADTPDNFQSRRPNTSFCFLDIRSPGLGDTAMYLCATSRYREDKQPQHFGDGTRLSIL.

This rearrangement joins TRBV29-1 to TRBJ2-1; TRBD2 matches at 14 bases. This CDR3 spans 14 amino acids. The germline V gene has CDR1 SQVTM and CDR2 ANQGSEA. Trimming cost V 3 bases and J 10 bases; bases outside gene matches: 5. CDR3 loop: CSVDGTSGRQEQFF. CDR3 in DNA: TGCAGCGTTGACGGGACTAGCGGGAGACAGGAGCAGTTCTTC.

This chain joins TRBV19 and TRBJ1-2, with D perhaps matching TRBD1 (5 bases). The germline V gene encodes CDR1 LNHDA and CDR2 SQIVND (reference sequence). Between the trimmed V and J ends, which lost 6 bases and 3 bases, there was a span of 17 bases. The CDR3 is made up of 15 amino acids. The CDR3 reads CASRPGYSGDYGYTF. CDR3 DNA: TGTGCCAGTAGACCAGGGTACTCTGGGGACTATGGCTACACCTTC.